The clone carrying this T cell receptor beta chain was seen repeatedly, ten times or more. TCRdb recomputed calls from the RACE reads with MiXCR, one row per CDR3 protein. Of 120,000 or so distinct CDR3 sequences detected, over 9% appear once; the ten largest clones hold approximately 2.5%. V lost 2 bases and J lost 7; bases outside the gene matches: 7. The CDR3 sequence is 15 residues long. Germline-derived CDR1 and CDR2 are MNHEY and SVGEGT. The entry originates in a study of human T cells and chemical hapten exposure. About the research overall: Upper back patch tests used 0.01% DPC, scored after 6 days.

Specified time point: patch test 3, about 24 weeks after DPC sensitization. The treatment here: therapeutic diphenylcyclopropenone sensitization with weekly scalp DPC. Here the sequenced sample was whole blood, taken in connection with sensitization to the hapten diphenylcyclopropenone (DPC). The sequence derives from a woman between 45 and 60 years old with alopecia areata. Some clones in this sample may be carry-over from other donors' samples. This chain links TRBV6-2 or TRBV6-3 with TRBJ2-1, with 8 bases lining up with TRBD2. The CDR3 DNA is TGTGCCAGCAGTTACGGAGCGGGAGCTAGGAATGAGCAGTTCTTC. Protein: CASSYGAGARNEQFF.